Listed below are T cell receptor beta chains from one sample, sequenced in a study of blood T cells in healthy people across ages. TCRdb passed the 5' RACE reads through MiXCR, listing each CDR3 protein once. Here the sample spans hundreds of thousands of distinct CDR3 sequences, under 35% being singletons. Sequencing was done on a sample of blood. The receptors here all came from a woman aged 80 or over in good health. Both conserved end residues are part of each CDR3. D genes are given only for firm matches. Clone sizes are given selectively: once, few, many, or a class where the clone is expanded.

>TRBJ2-1|.|18|TRBD2|TRBV7-8
CASSPARRGGYVYNEQFF
TGTGCCAGCAGCCCGGCTCGACGGGGGGGATACGTATACAATGAGCAGTTCTTC
>TRBJ2-3|.|14|.|TRBV20-1
CSARDHGSTDAQYF
TGCAGTGCTAGAGACCATGGAAGCACAGATGCGCAGTATTTT
>TRBJ1-6|.|14|.|TRBV10-3
CAISIRKGDSPLHF
TGTGCCATCAGCATCAGGAAGGGAGATTCACCCCTCCACTTT
>TRBJ1-2|.|13|.|TRBV7-2
CACSLRPPDGYTF
TGTGCCTGCAGCTTACGGCCGCCAGATGGCTACACCTTC
>TRBJ2-3|.|16|.|TRBV7-2
CASSFYGGASTDTQYF
TGTGCCAGCAGCTTTTACGGGGGCGCTAGCACAGATACGCAGTATTTT
>TRBJ1-2|many|16|TRBD1|TRBV4-2
CASSLGPGQGFDGYTF
TGTGCCAGCAGCCTGGGTCCGGGACAGGGTTTTGACGGCTACACCTTC
>TRBJ2-7|.|15|.|TRBV13
CASSSQGGGYNGQYF
TGTGCCAGCAGCTCCCAGGGGGGGGGTTACAATGGGCAGTACTTC
>TRBJ2-3|.|13|.|TRBV12-3/TRBV12-4
CASRRGNTDAQYF
TGTGCCAGCAGGCGAGGAAACACAGATGCGCAGTATTTT
>TRBJ2-5|.|12|.|TRBV27
CASHDVMETQYF
TGTGCCAGCCACGATGTGATGGAGACCCAGTACTTC
>TRBJ2-3|many|14|TRBD1|TRBV7-2
CASSSSQGADTQYF
TGTGCCAGCAGCTCCTCCCAGGGGGCAGATACGCAGTATTTT
>TRBJ2-3|many|15|.|TRBV7-2
CASSLVGRYADTQYF
TGTGCCAGCAGCTTAGTAGGCAGGTATGCAGATACGCAGTATTTT
>TRBJ1-1|few|14|TRBD1|TRBV5-1
CASSLGQDYTEAFF
TGCGCCAGCAGCTTAGGACAGGATTACACTGAAGCTTTCTTT
>TRBJ1-2|many|13|TRBD1|TRBV6-4
CASLDRDLCGYTF
TGTGCCAGCCTGGACAGGGACTTATGCGGCTACACCTTC
>TRBJ2-1|many|16|TRBD2|TRBV2
CASSGGGAGRYNAQFF
TGTGCCAGCAGTGGGGGGGGAGCGGGGCGCTACAATGCGCAGTTCTTC
>TRBJ2-2|.|14|.|TRBV7-2
CATIEKGGTGELFF
TGTGCCACCATAGAGAAAGGAGGCACCGGGGAGCTGTTTTTT
>TRBJ2-3|many|13|.|TRBV7-6
CASSFHSTDTQYF
TGTGCCAGCAGCTTTCACTCCACAGATACGCAGTATTTT
>TRBJ1-3|.|15|.|TRBV12-3/TRBV12-4
CASSPGQFSGNTIYF
TGTGCCAGCAGCCCCGGACAGTTCTCTGGAAACACCATATATTTT
>TRBJ1-1|few|14|.|TRBV18
CASSRGTQNTEAFF
TGTGCCAGCTCACGAGGGACTCAGAACACTGAAGCTTTCTTT
>TRBJ2-5|.|14|.|TRBV3-1
CASSPRDIRGTQYF
TGTGCCAGCAGCCCCCGGGACATTCGAGGGACTCAGTACTTC
>TRBJ1-4|.|14|.|TRBV4-2
CASSQVGSGEKLFF
TGTGCCAGCAGCCAAGTCGGATCGGGAGAAAAACTGTTTTTT
>TRBJ2-1|.|13|.|TRBV3-1
CASGGRAYNKQFF
TGTGCCAGCGGGGGCAGGGCCTACAATAAGCAGTTCTTC
>TRBJ2-7|.|11|.|TRBV7-2
CASSFRIEQYF
TGTGCCAGCAGCTTCCGGATTGAGCAGTACTTC
>TRBJ2-5|once|19|.|TRBV28
CASSSRWGKTGAGQETQYF
TGTGCCAGCAGTTCCCGTTGGGGGAAAACTGGGGCAGGACAAGAGACCCAGTACTTC
>TRBJ1-2|few|11|.|TRBV6-2/TRBV6-3
CASFDPAGYTF
TGTGCCAGCTTCGACCCAGCAGGCTACACCTTC
>TRBJ1-5|.|20|.|TRBV6-2/TRBV6-3
CASSYDRTAQNVDENQPQHF
TGTGCCAGCAGTTACGACCGGACGGCGCAAAATGTGGACGAGAATCAGCCCCAGCATTTT
>TRBJ1-6|.|14|TRBD1|TRBV18
CASSRDRHNSPLHF
TGTGCCAGCTCACGGGACAGACATAATTCACCCCTCCACTTT
>TRBJ1-1|few|15|.|TRBV27
CASRPGNRRNTEAFF
TGTGCCAGCAGGCCGGGTAACAGGAGGAACACTGAAGCTTTCTTT
>TRBJ2-3|few|14|.|TRBV7-2
CASPEDDRTDTQYF
TGTGCCAGCCCCGAGGACGACCGCACAGATACGCAGTATTTT
>TRBJ1-3|few|15|.|TRBV24-1
CATSDGNGPGNTIYF
TGTGCCACCAGTGATGGAAACGGACCTGGAAACACCATATATTTT
>TRBJ1-5|few|19|TRBD1|TRBV18
CASSRQGGNIVQGNQPQHF
TGTGCCAGCTCACGACAGGGGGGGAATATTGTTCAAGGCAATCAGCCCCAGCATTTT
>TRBJ2-1|.|16|.|TRBV7-8
CASSLEVGSNDDEQFF
TGTGCCAGCAGCTTAGAGGTGGGATCCAATGATGATGAGCAGTTCTTC
>TRBJ2-5|many|16|.|TRBV15
CATSRASSGGGETQYF
TGTGCCACCAGCAGAGCTTCGTCGGGTGGTGGGGAGACCCAGTACTTC
>TRBJ1-5|few|12|.|TRBV20-1
CSALARGQPQHF
TGCAGTGCCCTCGCTAGGGGTCAGCCCCAGCATTTT
>TRBJ2-5|.|11|.|TRBV28
CASSSRVVQYF
TGTGCCAGCAGTTCGCGGGTCGTGCAGTACTTC
>TRBJ2-7|many|13|.|TRBV7-2
CASSSGQTYEQYF
TGTGCCAGCAGCTCCGGACAGACCTACGAGCAGTACTTC
>TRBJ2-1|.|13|.|TRBV11-2
CACSPGPRDEQFF
TGTGCCTGCAGTCCCGGGCCGAGAGACGAGCAGTTCTTC
>TRBJ1-6|few|15|.|TRBV9
CASSVMMDSNSPLHF
TGTGCCAGCAGCGTAATGATGGACAGTAATTCACCCCTCCACTTT
>TRBJ1-4|.|15|TRBD1|TRBV20-1
CSARDVQGVNEKLFF
TGCAGTGCTAGAGACGTTCAGGGGGTTAATGAAAAACTGTTTTTT
>TRBJ2-5|many|15|TRBD2|TRBV6-6
CASSTRTSGKETQYF
TGTGCCAGCAGTACCCGGACTAGCGGAAAAGAGACCCAGTACTTC
>TRBJ1-2|many|14|TRBD1|TRBV20-1
CSASGTAQDYGYTF
TGCAGTGCTAGCGGGACAGCCCAGGACTATGGCTACACCTTC
>TRBJ1-2|many|15|.|TRBV7-2
CASSFRTPGKRGYTF
TGTGCCAGCAGCTTCCGGACCCCAGGCAAACGCGGCTACACCTTC
>TRBJ2-7|.|15|.|TRBV4-2
CASSQEGTAIYEQYF
TGTGCCAGCAGCCAAGAAGGGACTGCTATCTACGAGCAGTACTTC
>TRBJ1-1|few|13|.|TRBV5-1
CATQGSSSAEAFF
TGCGCCACACAGGGAAGTTCTAGCGCTGAAGCTTTCTTT
>TRBJ1-5|.|14|.|TRBV19
CASSRTENNQPQHF
TGTGCCAGTAGTAGGACAGAGAACAATCAGCCCCAGCATTTT
>TRBJ2-5|.|17|.|TRBV10-2
CASSLGPSGRFGETQYF
TGCGCCAGCAGCTTGGGTCCCTCCGGTCGTTTCGGGGAGACCCAGTACTTC
>TRBJ1-2|few|12|.|TRBV7-9
CASSLASGNYTF
TGTGCCAGCAGCTTAGCCTCGGGGAACTACACCTTC
>TRBJ1-2|.|14|.|TRBV20-1
CSATGTPTLYGYTF
TGCAGTGCTACAGGGACCCCCACTTTATATGGCTACACCTTC
>TRBJ1-1|.|18|TRBD1|TRBV12-3/TRBV12-4
CASSFTPGQGALGTEAFF
TGTGCCAGCAGTTTCACTCCGGGACAGGGGGCGTTGGGGACTGAAGCTTTCTTT
>TRBJ2-2|.|16|TRBD1|TRBV6-2/TRBV6-3
CASRTFRDRGTGELFF
TGTGCCAGCAGAACCTTCCGGGACAGGGGGACCGGGGAGCTGTTTTTT
>TRBJ1-3|.|14|.|TRBV20-1
CSATPRSSGNTIYF
TGCAGTGCTACCCCCAGGTCCTCTGGAAACACCATATATTTT
>TRBJ2-1|.|15|.|TRBV6-5
CASSPLLANYNEQFF
TGTGCCAGCAGTCCCCTCCTAGCGAACTACAATGAGCAGTTCTTC
>TRBJ2-1|many|16|TRBD1|TRBV7-2
CASSLAQGQGAREQFF
TGTGCCAGCAGCTTAGCGCAAGGACAGGGGGCCCGTGAGCAGTTCTTC
>TRBJ2-5|.|16|.|TRBV5-1
CASSISRGKGQETQYF
TGCGCCAGCAGTATTTCCCGGGGAAAGGGCCAAGAGACCCAGTACTTC
>TRBJ1-2|many|13|.|TRBV12-3/TRBV12-4
CASSFSAGYGYTF
TGTGCCAGCAGTTTTTCCGCGGGGTATGGCTACACCTTC